Listed here are 29 T cell receptor beta chains from one sample, sequenced in a study of cytomegalovirus exposure and HLA in healthy donors. The assay was immunoSEQ multiplex PCR, and TCRdb's table has in-frame clones only and misses some. Altogether some 310,000 clones are present, roughly 90% being singletons, with the ten largest covering roughly 0.96%. Sequenced: PBMCs. These TCRs come from a man younger than 45 in good health and CMV-seronegative.

The chain couples TRBV19 to TRBJ2-7; TRBD2 matches 9 bases. Per the germline V gene, CDR1 is LNHDA and CDR2 is SQIVND (reference sequence). The J segment lost 1 base and the V segment lost 3 bases, leaving 1 base of the junction unmatched. CDR3 length equals 14 residues. The CDR3, as DNA: TGTGCCAGTAGTATGACTAGCGGTTCCTACGAGCAGTACTTC. Its translation: CASSMTSGSYEQYF.

The chain is built from TRBV2 and TRBJ2-2; 8 nucleotides align to TRBD1. The CDR3 sequence is 14 residues long. With 6 bases clipped from V and 1 base from J, the junction kept 1 base outside the gene matches. Germline loops: CDR1 SNHLY, CDR2 FYNNEI. The CDR3 DNA follows: TGTGCCAGCAGGGGGACAGGGAACACCGGGGAGCTGTTTTTT. Residues: CASRGTGNTGELFF.

This clone was detected only once. The chain recombines TRBV10-3 with TRBJ2-5; the D gene is possibly TRBD1 (5 bases). The CDR3 totals 15 residues. Germline lookup yields CDR1 ENHRY and CDR2 SYGVKD. The ends were cut back, 1 base at V and 2 bases at J, with 11 bases in the middle. The CDR3 coding sequence is TGTGCCATCAGTGAGTTCTCTACAGGTCAAGAGACCCAGTACTTC. Amino acids: CAISEFSTGQETQYF.

The chain has TRBV7-9 and TRBJ2-7, with a possible D match to TRBD2 (6 bases). The ends were cut back, 5 bases at V and 4 bases at J, with 21 bases in the middle. CDR1 and CDR2 from the germline V gene are SEHNR and FQNEAQ (reference sequence). This CDR3 is 16 amino acids long. CDR3 amino acids: CASSPVVGPGGYEQYF. As DNA, the CDR3 is TGTGCCAGCAGCCCAGTGGTGGGTCCCGGGGGTTACGAGCAGTACTTC.

J is TRBJ2-7 and V is TRBV5-1, with D perhaps TRBD1 (5 bases). There are 14 residues in the CDR3. CDR1 SGHRS and CDR2 YFSETQ come from the germline V gene. Trimming cost V 0 bases and J 5 bases, with 12 bases left between them. The CDR3 DNA sequence: TGCGCCAGCAGCTTGGAAGGAACAGGTAACGAGCAGTACTTC. Translation gives CASSLEGTGNEQYF.

The gene calls are TRBV27 and TRBJ2-7; TRBD1 agrees at 9 bases. Germline-derived CDR1 and CDR2 are MNHEY and SMNVEV (reference sequence). Losses at the gene ends were 6 bases for V and 3 bases for J; bases not matched to a gene: 9. The CDR3 has 15 residues. The CDR3 coding sequence is TGTGCCAGCAGCCGAGACACAGGGGGCTTCTACGAGCAGTACTTC. Protein sequence: CASSRDTGGFYEQYF.

This clone was seen a handful of times. The chain is built from TRBV5-8 and TRBJ1-6, with a possible D match to TRBD1 (5 bases). V was trimmed by 7 bases and J by 18 bases, leaving 17 bases between them. In germline, CDR1 is SGHTS, CDR2 YDEGEE. The CDR3 has 11 residues. In DNA, the CDR3 is TGTGCCAGCGGGTACCGGGACTGGGCCCACTTT. Protein product: CASGYRDWAHF. Looking up the rest from reference TRBV5-8 and TRBJ1-6 gives the full variable domain: EAGVTQSPTHLIKTRGQQATLRCSPISGHTSVYWYQQALGLGLQFLLWYDEGEERNRGNFPPRFSGRQFPNYSSELNVNALELEDSALYLCASGYRDWAHFGNGTRLTVT.

This clone was recorded only once. J is TRBJ2-5 and V is TRBV5-1, with D possibly matching TRBD1 (5 bases). Germline CDR1 and CDR2: SGHRS and YFSETQ. Trimming stripped 0 bases from V and 5 bases from J, with 14 bases between. The CDR3 spans 15 residues. CDR3 sequence: CASSLGQGSWETQYF. Written as DNA, the CDR3 is TGCGCCAGCAGCTTGGGGCAGGGCTCATGGGAGACCCAGTACTTC. Together with reference TRBV5-1 and TRBJ2-5, the CDR3 gives the full variable domain: KAGVTQTPRYLIKTRGQQVTLSCSPISGHRSVSWYQQTPGQGLQFLFEYFSETQRNKGNFPGRFSGRQFSNSRSEMNVSTLELGDSALYLCASSLGQGSWETQYFGPGTRLLVL.

The chain carries TRBV25-1 and TRBJ2-1; 11 bases line up with TRBD2. Germline trimming cut 3 bases from V and 4 bases from J; bases unmatched to any gene: 5. The germline CDR1 and CDR2 sequences are MGHDK and SYGVNS. The CDR3 is 16 residues long. CDR3 coding DNA: TGTGCCAGCAGTGAGCCGCTAGCGGGGGGTTACAATGAGCAGTTCTTC. Translation: CASSEPLAGGYNEQFF.

The chain employs TRBV5-4 and TRBJ1-3; possible D gene TRBD1, 6 bases. The CDR3 spans 19 residues. CDR1 SGHNT and CDR2 YYREEE come from the germline V gene (reference sequence). Trimming cost V 3 bases and J 4 bases, with 26 bases left between them. The CDR3 DNA reads TGTGCCAGCAGCTCCCCTAGGGGGGGAGCCTCTGATTTGGGAAACACCATATATTTT. Amino acids: CASSSPRGGASDLGNTIYF.

The sample holds one count of this clone. Here the CDR3 reads CAWKPRGGNTIYF. The CDR3 DNA is TGTGCCTGGAAACCCCGGGGGGGGAACACCATATATTTT. The V call is TRBV30, the J call TRBJ1-3, with D maybe TRBD1 (5 bases). V dropped 4 bases and J dropped 7 bases, with 14 bases sitting between them. The CDR3 sequence is 13 residues long. Germline V gene sequence: CDR1 GTSNPN, CDR2 SVGIG (reference sequence).

V is TRBV18 and J is TRBJ2-1; D might be TRBD1 (5 bases). This CDR3 is built from 13 residues. V dropped 3 bases and J dropped 9 bases, with 12 bases sitting between them. The V gene's germline CDR1 is KGHSH and CDR2 LQKENI. The CDR3 loop is CASSPTGNIEQFF. The DNA for the CDR3 is TGTGCCAGCTCACCTACAGGCAACATTGAGCAGTTCTTC.

This rearrangement joins TRBV5-6 to TRBJ1-2; 8 nucleotides match TRBD1. This CDR3 is 15 amino acids long. With V trimmed by 4 bases and J by 0 bases, 5 bases remained unmatched. The germline V gene has CDR1 SGHDT and CDR2 YYEEEE. This CDR3 reads CASSPGTGSNYGYTF. CDR3 sequence (DNA): TGTGCCAGCAGCCCCGGGACAGGATCTAACTATGGCTACACCTTC.

The V call is TRBV18, the J call TRBJ1-5, with 7 bases lining up with TRBD1. This CDR3 contains 14 residues. Germline-derived CDR1 and CDR2 are KGHSH and LQKENI. With 6 bases clipped from V and 3 bases from J, the junction kept 5 bases outside the gene matches. In DNA form, the CDR3 reads TGTGCCAGCTCGCAACAGGGGTCCAATCAGCCCCAGCATTTT. Amino acids: CASSQQGSNQPQHF. Full variable domain (outside the CDR3, taken from reference TRBV18 and TRBJ1-5): NAGVMQNPRHLVRRRGQEARLRCSPMKGHSHVYWYRQLPEEGLKFMVYLQKENIIDESGMPKERFSAEFPKEGPSILRIQQVVRGDSAAYFCASSQQGSNQPQHFGDGTRLSIL.

V usage is TRBV5-6 and J usage is TRBJ2-1, with a weak D call TRBD1 (5 bases). The CDR3 spans 15 residues. The germline V gene has CDR1 SGHDT and CDR2 YYEEEE. Trimming removed 4 bases at V and 4 bases at J, with 15 bases between. CDR3 coding DNA: TGTGCCAGCAGCATCACAGGTGTTTCGTACAATGAGCAGTTCTTC. Translated, it gives CASSITGVSYNEQFF.

CDR3 in amino acids: CASSYRSNYGYTF. CDR3 bases: TGTGCCAGTTCTTACAGATCTAACTATGGCTACACCTTC. The chain employs TRBV19 and TRBJ1-2; D gene ambiguous. Germline lookup yields CDR1 LNHDA and CDR2 SQIVND (reference sequence). V lost 8 bases to trimming and J lost 0 bases, with 10 bases between them. CDR3 size: 13 residues.

This sequence joins TRBV7-6 and TRBJ2-2; a weak D match, TRBD1 (6 bases). Per the germline V gene, CDR1 is SGHVS and CDR2 is FNYEAQ. There are 17 residues in the CDR3. Trimming took off 2 bases at V and 1 base at J, with 14 bases between the two ends. CDR3 amino acids: CASSLFSGTMNTGELFF. The CDR3 DNA follows: TGTGCCAGCAGCTTATTCTCAGGGACAATGAACACCGGGGAGCTGTTTTTT. The full variable domain, rest sourced from reference TRBV7-6 and TRBJ2-2, is GAGVSQSPRYKVTKRGQDVALRCDPISGHVSLYWYRQALGQGPEFLTYFNYEAQQDKSGLPNDRFSAERPEGSISTLTIQRTEQRDSAMYRCASSLFSGTMNTGELFFGEGSRLTVL.

CDR3 nucleotide sequence: TGTGCCTGGAGTGGGACAGGGGGACATCAGCCCCAGCATTTT. Its translation: CAWSGTGGHQPQHF. This rearrangement joins TRBV30 to TRBJ1-5, with TRBD1 matching over 10 bases. Germline-derived CDR1 and CDR2 are GTSNPN and SVGIG (reference sequence). V lost 1 base, J lost 5 bases, and 2 bases stayed unmatched. The CDR3 runs 14 residues. The full variable domain, with the rest looked up from reference TRBV30 and TRBJ1-5, is SQTIHQWPATLVQPVGSPLSLECTVEGTSNPNLYWYRQAAGRGLQLLFYSVGIGQISSEVPQNLSASRPQDRQFILSSKKLLLSDSGFYLCAWSGTGGHQPQHFGDGTRLSIL.

The V and J genes are TRBV7-2 and TRBJ1-5; 9 positions match TRBD1. CDR1 and CDR2 (germline): SGHTA, FQGNSA. The ends lost 5 bases at V and 9 bases at J; junction bases unmatched: 5. There are 13 residues in the CDR3. The CDR3 DNA sequence: TGTGCCAGCAGCAGACAGGGGGGAAGGCCCCAGCATTTT. Translated, it gives CASSRQGGRPQHF.

The V and J genes are TRBV18 and TRBJ2-3; 7 positions agree with TRBD1. After removal of 3 bases from V and 2 bases from J, the junction contained 2 bases not matched to a gene. The CDR3 sequence is 14 residues long. CDR1 is KGHSH, CDR2 LQKENI, per germline. CDR3 sequence reads: CASSPTGFTDTQYF. The CDR3 bases are TGTGCCAGCTCACCGACAGGGTTCACAGATACGCAGTATTTT.

The CDR3 DNA reads as TGTGCCAGCAGCTTAGTTGCGGGGTACACCGGGGAGCTGTTTTTT. Encoded protein: CASSLVAGYTGELFF. This chain uses TRBV7-9 with TRBJ2-2, with a weak D call TRBD2 (6 bases). V was trimmed by 1 base and J by 3 bases, leaving 9 bases between them. Germline CDR1 reads SEHNR; CDR2 reads FQNEAQ (reference sequence). The CDR3 runs 15 residues.

This sequence joins TRBV13 and TRBJ1-1; D perhaps matches TRBD1 (5 bases). Trimming pared 0 bases from V and 4 bases from J, leaving 9 bases between. Germline CDR1 PRHDT, CDR2 FYEKMQ (reference sequence). This CDR3 has 14 residues. The chain's CDR3 is CASSLGRGVTEAFF. The DNA of the CDR3 is TGTGCCAGCAGCTTAGGCCGGGGGGTCACTGAAGCTTTCTTT.

This clone was seen only a few times. The rearrangement uses TRBV7-9 and TRBJ1-3, with D perhaps matching TRBD1 (5 bases). This CDR3 comprises 15 residues. Germline loops: CDR1 SEHNR, CDR2 FQNEAQ (reference sequence). Trimming took 2 bases from V and 3 from J, leaving 11 bases between them. The CDR3 spells CASSLQGVFGNTIYF. CDR3 nucleotide sequence: TGTGCCAGCAGCTTACAAGGGGTTTTTGGAAACACCATATATTTT. The whole variable domain, remainder taken from reference TRBV7-9 and TRBJ1-3, is DTGVSQNPRHKITKRGQNVTFRCDPISEHNRLYWYRQTLGQGPEFLTYFQNEAQLEKSRLLSDRFSAERPKGSFSTLEIQRTEQGDSAMYLCASSLQGVFGNTIYFGEGSWLTVV.

The V call is TRBV7-9, the J call TRBJ2-7; perhaps TRBD1 as D (5 bases). The CDR3 contains 15 residues. In germline, CDR1 is SEHNR, CDR2 FQNEAQ (reference sequence). The V end was cut by 6 bases, the J end by 7 bases, with 22 bases between. In nucleotides, the CDR3 is TGTGCCAGCAGTCCTATTTGGGGCCCACTGGGAGAGCAGTACTTC. Translating it yields CASSPIWGPLGEQYF.

The V gene is TRBV15, the J gene TRBJ1-1, with 9 bases that match TRBD1. This CDR3 is built from 13 residues. Germline CDR1 reads LNHNV; CDR2 reads YYDKDF (reference sequence). The J segment lost 11 bases and the V segment lost 3 bases, leaving 7 bases of the junction unmatched. CDR3 sequence reads: CATSRAGTGFAFF. DNA for the CDR3: TGTGCCACCAGCAGGGCCGGGACAGGGTTCGCTTTCTTT.

Points on this clone: In the same sample, other DNA sequences code for this CDR3. The chain joins TRBV5-1 to TRBJ1-5; the D gene is possibly TRBD1 (5 bases). Germline V gives CDR1 SGHRS, CDR2 YFSETQ. With 0 bases removed from V and 3 bases from J, the gap between germline ends came to 7 bases. The CDR3 has 14 amino acids. CDR3 sequence: CASSLEGFNQPQHF. The CDR3 DNA is TGCGCCAGCAGCTTGGAGGGGTTCAATCAGCCCCAGCATTTT.

This clone occurred once. The chain employs TRBV9 and TRBJ1-5; no clear D. V gave up 0 bases and J gave up 4 bases, with 8 bases separating them. The CDR3 totals 14 residues. The germline V gene encodes CDR1 SGDLS and CDR2 YYNGEE. As DNA, the CDR3 is TGTGCCAGCAGCGTAGGTCGCCAGAATCAGCCCCAGCATTTT. The encoded protein is CASSVGRQNQPQHF.

V gene TRBV6-6 combines with J gene TRBJ2-7, with D perhaps TRBD1 (5 bases). The V end was cut by 1 base, the J end by 5 bases, with 6 bases between. This CDR3 has 12 residues. CDR1 is MNHNY and CDR2 is SVGAGI in the germline V gene (reference sequence). CDR3 sequence: CASSYLGDEQYF. The CDR3 region has the DNA TGTGCCAGCAGTTACTTAGGGGACGAGCAGTACTTC.

The chain employs TRBV18 and TRBJ1-2; D may be TRBD1 (5 bases). This CDR3 is built from 13 residues. The ends were cut back, 1 base at V and 6 bases at J, with 9 bases in the middle. CDR1 KGHSH and CDR2 LQKENI come from the germline V gene. DNA for the CDR3: TGTGCCAGCTCACCACGTCAGGGCGATGGCTACACCTTC. Amino acid sequence: CASSPRQGDGYTF.